The sequence of this T cell receptor beta chain was determined in a study of T cell repertoires in cytomegalovirus infection. Overall study context: TCR beta signatures that were public indicated CMV infection and matching HLA type. Findings and caveats of the study: HLA-C-restricted CMV clonotypes gave the most frequent clonotype in two of eight donors.

This clonotype has ten or more counts. What it recognizes is unknown. TCRdb reanalysed the reads using MiXCR and keeps one entry per CDR3 protein. This table has roughly 500,000 distinct CDR3 sequences, about 15% appearing once. V lost 6 bases and J 6 bases, leaving 12 bases between the germline ends. The CDR3 runs 12 residues. The receptor's source is a human donor in good health (CMV status not recorded). Some clones in this sample may be carry-over from other donors' samples. Sequenced: CD8+ T cells from PBMCs. The chain links TRBV12-3 or TRBV12-4 to TRBJ2-7; D ambiguous. Here the CDR3 DNA reads TGTGCCAGCAGCCACCCTCAATCCGAGCAGTACTTC. Encoded protein: CASSHPQSEQYF.